A selection of T cell receptor beta chains follows, all from one sample in a study of blood T cell repertoires in COVID-19. Produced via immunoSEQ multiplex PCR; TCRdb's table is partial and in-frame only. The data show 180,000 or so clones, less than 85% seen once. Sequenced input: peripheral blood. These receptors all stem from a man in his forties or fifties who had recovered from COVID-19. Each CDR3 is given with its conserved first and last residue. The D gene is left open where the match is weak. Rows give clone size only sometimes, using once, few, many, or a class for an expanded clone.

clone_size | j_call | d_call | v_call | cdr3_aa | cdr3_nt
- | TRBJ1-2 | - | TRBV10-3 | CAINAGQRDGYTF | TGTGCCATCAACGCGGGCCAAAGGGATGGCTACACCTTC
- | TRBJ1-5 | - | TRBV27 | CASSFNNNQPQHF | TGTGCCAGCAGTTTTAACAACAATCAGCCCCAGCATTTT
- | TRBJ2-7 | TRBD2 | TRBV5-4 | CASSGGLAGGPGQYF | TGTGCCAGCAGCGGGGGACTAGCGGGAGGGCCGGGGCAGTACTTC
- | TRBJ2-2 | - | TRBV7-9 | CASSRETGELFF | TGTGCCAGCAGCCGAGAGACCGGGGAGCTGTTTTTT
few | TRBJ2-7 | - | TRBV12-5 | CASGSEFEGGQYF | TGTGCTAGTGGATCTGAATTCGAGGGCGGGCAGTACTTC
- | TRBJ2-7 | - | TRBV18 | CASSRVFRQDPSYEQYF | TGTGCCAGCTCTCGCGTATTTCGACAGGACCCCTCCTACGAGCAGTACTTC
- | TRBJ1-2 | - | TRBV5-1 | CASSGVIGDYGYTF | TGCGCCAGCAGCGGAGTAATAGGGGACTATGGCTACACCTTC
- | TRBJ2-7 | TRBD1 | TRBV10-1 | CASSECRDRGVYEQYF | TGCGCCAGCAGTGAGTGCCGGGACAGGGGTGTTTACGAGCAGTACTTC
- | TRBJ2-3 | - | TRBV21-1 | CASSNLQLAGGPDTQYF | TGTGCCAGCAGCAACCTACAACTAGCGGGAGGGCCCGATACGCAGTATTTT
- | TRBJ2-1 | - | TRBV5-6 | CASSPGLFNEQFF | TGTGCCAGCAGCCCGGGACTCTTCAATGAGCAGTTCTTC
many | TRBJ1-3 | - | TRBV6-5 | CASTTFNRQDTRAF | TGTGCCAGCACCACATTCAACCGACAGGACACCCGGGCCTTT
once | TRBJ2-6 | - | TRBV20-1 | CSASQAGANVLTF | TGCAGTGCTAGTCAGGCTGGGGCCAACGTCCTGACTTTC
- | TRBJ2-1 | - | TRBV5-5 | CASSGLYSGGGGEQFF | TGTGCCAGCAGCGGCTTGTACAGCGGAGGCGGTGGTGAGCAGTTCTTC
- | TRBJ2-3 | TRBD2 | TRBV30 | CACSPGLAVNTDTQYF | TGTGCCTGTTCGCCGGGACTAGCGGTAAACACTGATACGCAGTATTTT
- | TRBJ2-1 | TRBD1 | TRBV18 | CASSRQGAQNNEQFF | TGTGCCAGCTCACGACAGGGAGCCCAGAACAATGAGCAGTTCTTC
- | TRBJ1-2 | - | TRBV5-6 | CASSPKRKALTLYGYTF | TGTGCCAGCAGCCCAAAGCGGAAGGCCCTCACCCTCTATGGCTACACCTTC